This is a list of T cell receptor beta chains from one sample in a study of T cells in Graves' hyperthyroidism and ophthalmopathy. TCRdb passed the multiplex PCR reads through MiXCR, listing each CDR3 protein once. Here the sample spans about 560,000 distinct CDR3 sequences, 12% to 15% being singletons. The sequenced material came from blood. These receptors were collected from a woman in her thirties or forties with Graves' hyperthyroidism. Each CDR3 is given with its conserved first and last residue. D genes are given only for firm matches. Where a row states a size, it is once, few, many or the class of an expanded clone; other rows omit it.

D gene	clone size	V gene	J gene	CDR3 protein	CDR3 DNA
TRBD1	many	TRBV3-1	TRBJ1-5	CASSQNPGGDQPQHF	TGTGCCAGCAGCCAAAACCCAGGGGGCGATCAGCCCCAGCATTTT
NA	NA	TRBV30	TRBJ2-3	CAWSGTDTQYF	TGTGCCTGGAGTGGCACAGATACGCAGTATTTT
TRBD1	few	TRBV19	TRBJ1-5	CASSSPGTGGNQPQHF	TGTGCCAGTAGTAGCCCCGGGACAGGGGGGAATCAGCCCCAGCATTTT
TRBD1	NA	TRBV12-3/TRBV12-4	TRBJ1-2	CASSTGTGGNYTF	TGTGCCAGCAGTACCGGGACAGGGGGGAACTACACCTTC
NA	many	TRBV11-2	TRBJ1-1	CASSAGTLRSGAFF	TGTGCCAGCAGCGCCGGGACTCTAAGGTCGGGAGCTTTCTTT
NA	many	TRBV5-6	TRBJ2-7	CASNPAGTYEQYF	TGTGCCAGCAACCCAGCGGGTACCTACGAGCAGTACTTC
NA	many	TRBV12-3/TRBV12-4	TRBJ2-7	CASSLDFFYEQYF	TGTGCCAGCAGTCTGGACTTCTTCTACGAGCAGTACTTC
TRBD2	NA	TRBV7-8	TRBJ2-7	CASSRDYAGGYEQYF	TGTGCCAGCAGCCGAGACTATGCGGGAGGCTACGAGCAGTACTTC
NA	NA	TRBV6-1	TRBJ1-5	CASRQKDQPQHF	TGTGCCAGCAGGCAGAAGGATCAGCCCCAGCATTTT
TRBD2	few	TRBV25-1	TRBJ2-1	CASSEWTGGLNEQFF	TGTGCCAGCAGTGAATGGACGGGAGGGCTAAATGAGCAGTTCTTC
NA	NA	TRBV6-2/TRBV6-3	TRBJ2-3	CASPSGDTQYF	TGTGCCAGCCCATCGGGAGATACGCAGTATTTT
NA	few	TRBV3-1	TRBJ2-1	CASSQKTVNNEQLF	TGTGCCAGCAGCCAAAAGACAGTCAACAATGAGCAGCTCTTC
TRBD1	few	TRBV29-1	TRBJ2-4	CSVLDRVAKNIQYF	TGCAGCGTTTTGGACAGGGTAGCCAAAAACATTCAGTACTTC
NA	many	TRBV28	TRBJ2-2	CASSETRAGELFF	TGTGCCAGCAGTGAAACTAGGGCCGGGGAGCTGTTTTTT
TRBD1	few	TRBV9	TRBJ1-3	CASGTGGSGNTIYF	TGTGCCAGTGGGACAGGGGGCAGCGGAAACACCATATATTTT
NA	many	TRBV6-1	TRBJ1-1	CASSLRENTEAFF	TGTGCCAGCAGCCTCAGAGAGAACACTGAAGCTTTCTTT
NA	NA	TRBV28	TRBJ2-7	CASSNGGRAGNEQYF	TGTGCCAGCAGTAATGGGGGGCGGGCTGGGAACGAGCAGTACTTC
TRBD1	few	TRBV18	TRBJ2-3	CASSPLKGASTDTQYF	TGTGCCAGCTCACCACTGAAGGGGGCGAGCACAGATACGCAGTATTTT
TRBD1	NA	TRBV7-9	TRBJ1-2	CASSSTGTGVSYGYTF	TGTGCCAGCAGCTCAACCGGGACAGGGGTTTCCTATGGCTACACCTTC
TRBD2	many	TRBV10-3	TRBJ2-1	CAISEHGGKNEQFF	TGTGCCATCAGTGAGCACGGGGGGAAGAATGAGCAGTTCTTC
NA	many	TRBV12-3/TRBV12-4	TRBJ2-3	CASSSLAPASTDTQYF	TGTGCCAGCAGTTCCCTAGCGCCGGCCAGCACAGATACGCAGTATTTT
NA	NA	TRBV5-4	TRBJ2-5	CASSQGSNSRETQYF	TGTGCCAGCAGCCAAGGGAGCAATAGCAGAGAGACCCAGTACTTC
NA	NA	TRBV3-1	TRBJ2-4	CASSQASTGAKNIQYF	TGTGCCAGCAGCCAGGCCTCTACCGGAGCCAAAAACATTCAGTACTTC
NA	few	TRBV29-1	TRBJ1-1	CSVEISRNTEAFF	TGCAGCGTTGAAATCTCGCGGAACACTGAAGCTTTCTTT
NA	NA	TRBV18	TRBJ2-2	CAGSPKTGNTGELFF	TGTGCCGGCTCCCCTAAGACAGGGAACACCGGGGAGCTGTTTTTT
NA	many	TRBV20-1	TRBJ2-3	CSATNTIQPGHLSTDTQYF	TGCAGTGCCACAAACACTATCCAGCCGGGACACCTTAGCACAGATACGCAGTATTTT
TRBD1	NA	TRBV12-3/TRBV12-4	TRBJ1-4	CASRPTGAEKLFF	TGTGCCAGCAGGCCTACAGGGGCCGAAAAACTGTTTTTT
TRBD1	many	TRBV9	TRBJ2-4	CASSVGTGGTKNIQYF	TGTGCCAGCAGCGTAGGGACAGGTGGTACCAAAAACATTCAGTACTTC
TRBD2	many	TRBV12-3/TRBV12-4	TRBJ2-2	CASSHGLAGGYTGELFF	TGTGCCAGCAGCCATGGTCTAGCGGGAGGCTATACCGGGGAGCTGTTTTTT
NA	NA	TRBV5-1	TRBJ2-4	CASSLGGDPTKNIQYF	TGCGCCAGCAGCTTGGGAGGGGACCCTACCAAAAACATTCAGTACTTC
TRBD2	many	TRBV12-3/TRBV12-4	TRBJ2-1	CASSHLGGTSGSLNEQFF	TGTGCCAGCAGCCACCTGGGGGGGACTAGCGGGAGTTTAAATGAGCAGTTCTTC
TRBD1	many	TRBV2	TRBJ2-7	CASSRDRGPHEQYF	TGTGCCAGCAGCCGGGACAGGGGCCCGCACGAGCAGTACTTC
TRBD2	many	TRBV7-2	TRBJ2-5	CASSLIAGERETQYF	TGTGCCAGCAGCTTAATAGCGGGAGAAAGAGAGACCCAGTACTTC
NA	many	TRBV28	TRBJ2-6	CASSLLRSGANVLTF	TGTGCCAGCAGTTTACTCCGCTCTGGGGCCAACGTCCTGACTTTC
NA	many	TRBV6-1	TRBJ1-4	CASSDLWTTEKLFF	TGTGCCAGCAGTGACCTTTGGACAACGGAAAAACTGTTTTTT
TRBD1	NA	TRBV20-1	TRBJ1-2	CSATDRANYGYTF	TGCAGTGCCACCGACAGGGCGAACTATGGCTACACCTTC
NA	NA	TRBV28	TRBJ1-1	CVSSTGAEAFF	TGTGTCAGCTCGACAGGAGCGGAAGCTTTCTTT
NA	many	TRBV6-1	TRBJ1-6	CASSFTGPGGRAYNSPLHF	TGTGCCAGCAGTTTCACTGGGCCAGGAGGAAGGGCCTATAATTCACCCCTCCACTTT
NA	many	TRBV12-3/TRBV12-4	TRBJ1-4	CASSSKWGGVARIAEKLFF	TGTGCCAGCAGCTCGAAATGGGGGGGGGTCGCCAGAATTGCTGAAAAACTGTTTTTT